The 2 T cell receptor beta chains below were found in one sample sequenced in a study of blood T cell repertoires in COVID-19. Generated by immunoSEQ multiplex PCR, the TCRdb table keeps only in-frame clones and is missing some. The data contain approximately 450,000 clones, roughly 85% of them seen just once; the ten biggest clones take up around 1.8%. Sequenced sample: PBMCs or T cells enriched from blood (not recorded which). Receptors were obtained from a woman under 30 with acute COVID-19.

The chain uses TRBV6-1 and TRBJ1-3; TRBD1 might be the D (5 bases). This CDR3 comprises 17 residues. V was clipped by 3 bases and J by 0 bases, with 15 bases between them. Per germline, CDR1 MNHNS and CDR2 SASEGT. CDR3 sequence: CASSERQSLPSGNTIYF. The CDR3 coding sequence is TGTGCCAGCAGTGAGCGACAGTCTCTTCCCTCTGGAAACACCATATATTTT.

This clone came up once. This rearrangement joins TRBV28 to TRBJ1-4, with TRBD1 matching 7 bases. The CDR3 is made up of 12 amino acids. J was trimmed by 7 bases and V by 6 bases; bases with no gene match: 2. The germline V gene encodes CDR1 MDHEN and CDR2 SYDVKM. The CDR3 DNA reads as TGTGCCAGCAGGACAGGGTTTGAAAAACTGTTTTTT. Residues: CASRTGFEKLFF.